Below, 18 T cell receptor beta chains from the same sample are listed, as sequenced in a study of naive and memory T cell subsets. Both TRBC1 and TRBC2 were covered by a beta constant-region primer of two equimolar oligonucleotides. Ligated cDNA was amplified by four rounds of PCR with nested alpha and beta constant-region primers and SP2. Each CDR3 protein gets one entry after TCRdb re-called the UMI-ligation and nested PCR reads with MiXCR. The table has about 120,000 distinct CDR3 sequences, roughly 36% seen once. Input material: central memory CD4+ T cells from blood. The receptors stem from a human donor in good health.

V and J are TRBV4-2 and TRBJ1-5; D gene unclear. The CDR3 has 18 amino acids. Germline CDR1 LGHNA, CDR2 YNFKEQ. Trimming took off 5 bases at V and 5 bases at J, with 25 bases between the two ends. CDR3: CASSSLPGVGSVHQPQHF. CDR3 bases: TGTGCCAGCAGCTCCCTCCCCGGGGTAGGCTCTGTGCATCAGCCCCAGCATTTT.

The genes are TRBV5-1 and TRBJ1-2; 8 positions agree with TRBD1. Germline V gene lookup returns CDR1 SGHRS and CDR2 YFSETQ. The CDR3 extends over 14 amino acids. V shed 3 bases and J 4 bases; nucleotides not matched to a gene: 5. The CDR3 is CASSSGTGPYGYTF. CDR3 nucleotides: TGCGCCAGCAGCTCCGGGACAGGACCCTATGGCTACACCTTC. Using reference TRBV5-1 and TRBJ1-2 for the parts outside the CDR3, the full variable domain is KAGVTQTPRYLIKTRGQQVTLSCSPISGHRSVSWYQQTPGQGLQFLFEYFSETQRNKGNFPGRFSGRQFSNSRSEMNVSTLELGDSALYLCASSSGTGPYGYTFGSGTRLTVV.

V gene TRBV3-1 combines with J gene TRBJ1-1; D is unclear. Germline CDR1 is LGHDT and CDR2 is YNNKEL (reference sequence). The CDR3 has 14 residues. V lost 5 bases and J lost 0, with 10 bases in between. The CDR3 region has the DNA TGTGCCAGCAGCAAAGGACGAATGAACACTGAAGCTTTCTTT. This encodes CASSKGRMNTEAFF.

The chain joins TRBV5-5 to TRBJ1-2; D uncertain. Germline V CDR1 and CDR2: SGHKS, YYEKEE (reference sequence). V gave up 4 bases and J gave up 0 bases, with 7 bases separating them. This CDR3 has 13 residues. The chain's CDR3 is CASSSKANYGYTF. CDR3 nucleotide sequence: TGTGCCAGCAGCAGCAAGGCTAACTATGGCTACACCTTC. The entire variable domain, with the rest obtained from reference TRBV5-5 and TRBJ1-2, is as follows: DAGVTQSPTHLIKTRGQQVTLRCSPISGHKSVSWYQQVLGQGPQFIFQYYEKEERGRGNFPDRFSARQFPNYSSELNVNALLLGDSALYLCASSSKANYGYTFGSGTRLTVV.

The chain couples TRBV12-3 or TRBV12-4 to TRBJ2-2; D unclear. V lost 4 bases and J 5 bases, leaving 14 bases between the germline ends. CDR3 length: 15 amino acids. CDR3 residues: CASSSSTTRTGELFF. DNA of the CDR3: TGTGCCAGCAGTTCGTCCACGACTCGTACCGGGGAGCTGTTTTTT.

Comments on this clonotype: The junction does not match germline at one end; this may be a read error. The chain employs TRBV5-1 and TRBJ1-1, with TRBD1 matching 7 bases. This CDR3 is built from 13 residues. Germline-derived CDR1 and CDR2 are SGHRS and YFSETQ. The CDR3 sequence: CVSSRTGDPEAFF. CDR3 sequence (DNA): TGCGTCAGCAGCCGAACAGGGGACCCTGAAGCTTTCTTT.

The rearrangement joins TRBV11-2 to TRBJ2-3, with no clear D. The CDR3 has 16 amino acids. The V and J ends lost 4 bases and 0 bases respectively, with 14 bases between them. Germline values: CDR1 SGHAT, CDR2 FQNNGV. CDR3 loop: CASSSTGQVSTDTQYF. The CDR3 bases are TGTGCCAGCAGCTCCACCGGTCAGGTCAGCACAGATACGCAGTATTTT.

Only a few counts were recorded for this clonotype. The J gene is TRBJ1-6, the V gene TRBV5-1; the D gene is possibly TRBD1 (5 bases). CDR3 length equals 15 residues. V dropped 0 bases and J dropped 7 bases, with 11 bases sitting between them. Germline CDR1 reads SGHRS; CDR2 reads YFSETQ. CDR3 nucleotide sequence: TGCGCCAGCAGCTTGGTGGGGACGGTCAATTCACCCCTCCACTTT. Translating gives CASSLVGTVNSPLHF.

This clonotype was detected a few times. The CDR3 nucleotides read TGTGCCAGCAGCTTGAGTGTGACATCCAAAAACATTCAGTACTTC. This sequence encodes CASSLSVTSKNIQYF. The V call is TRBV5-5, the J call TRBJ2-4; no clear D gene. The ends were cut back, 1 base at V and 2 bases at J, with 10 bases in the middle. The CDR3 spans 15 residues. Germline assignment: CDR1 SGHKS and CDR2 YYEKEE (reference sequence).

The chain carries TRBV28 and TRBJ2-1; D might be TRBD1 (8 bases). Between the trimmed V and J ends, which lost 9 bases and 8 bases, there was a span of 14 bases. CDR3 length: 12 amino acids. From germline, CDR1 is MDHEN and CDR2 SYDVKM. The CDR3 DNA is TGTGCCAGTGAACAGGGGGGGCATGAGCAGTTCTTC. Protein sequence: CASEQGGHEQFF. Full variable domain (remainder filled in from reference TRBV28 and TRBJ2-1): DVKVTQSSRYLVKRTGEKVFLECVQDMDHENMFWYRQDPGLGLRLIYFSYDVKMKEKGDIPEGYSVSREKKERFSLILESASTNQTSMYLCASEQGGHEQFFGPGTRLTVL.

This clonotype was detected a few times. The CDR3 coding sequence is TGTGCCAGCAGACTCGGGGGAGCCGGCCCAGATACGCAGTATTTT. This codes for CASRLGGAGPDTQYF. The rearrangement joins TRBV28 to TRBJ2-3; tentative D call: TRBD2 (6 bases). CDR1 and CDR2 from the germline V gene are MDHEN and SYDVKM. CDR3 length: 15 amino acids. With 6 bases removed from V and 4 bases from J, the gap between germline ends came to 17 bases.

The V and J genes are TRBV20-1 and TRBJ2-7; D is possibly TRBD1 (5 bases). Germline CDR1 and CDR2: DFQATT and SNEGSKA (reference sequence). This CDR3 contains 15 residues. V shed 0 bases and J shed 7 bases, with 19 bases lying between them. The CDR3 nucleotides are TGCAGTGCTAGAGATCAGGGCCGAGGCTCGAGGGAGCAGTACTTC. It yields the protein CSARDQGRGSREQYF.

This clonotype was seen repeatedly, ten times or more. The chain employs TRBV6-2 or TRBV6-3 and TRBJ1-5; 7 bases are shared with TRBD1. After removal of 7 bases from V and 3 bases from J, the junction contained 12 bases not matched to a gene. The CDR3 length is 16 residues. The germline CDR1 and CDR2 sequences are MNHEY and SVGEGT. The CDR3 nucleotides are TGTGCCAGCAAGCGGAAAACAGGGGTCGCCAATCAGCCCCAGCATTTT. Its protein is CASKRKTGVANQPQHF.

This clonotype was recorded a few times. This chain joins TRBV19 and TRBJ1-1, with D tentatively TRBD1 (5 bases). Trimming left V 3 bases short and J 4 bases short, with 12 bases between. This CDR3 has 14 residues. The germline V gene has CDR1 LNHDA and CDR2 SQIVND (reference sequence). The CDR3 sequence: CASSMRRGLTEAFF. For the CDR3, the DNA is TGTGCCAGTAGTATGCGAAGGGGACTCACTGAAGCTTTCTTT.

This clonotype has a handful of counts. The chain couples TRBV6-6 to TRBJ1-1, with unresolved D. The length of the CDR3 is 15 residues. Germline V CDR1 and CDR2: MNHNY, SVGAGI (reference sequence). The V end lost 10 bases, the J end lost 0 bases, and 18 bases lay between the germline ends. CDR3 bases: TGTGCCACCTATCCTGCCCGGACGGTGAACACTGAAGCTTTCTTT. Its protein is CATYPARTVNTEAFF.

This rearrangement joins TRBV29-1 to TRBJ2-5; D is uncertain. Per the germline V gene, CDR1 is SQVTM and CDR2 is ANQGSEA. The CDR3 runs to 11 residues. V lost 4 bases and J 10 bases, leaving 13 bases between the germline ends. CDR3 residues: CSVVPPAFQYF. The CDR3 DNA reads TGCAGCGTTGTTCCCCCTGCATTCCAGTACTTC.

This clonotype was detected a few times. CDR3 sequence: CSVGRDEAFF. The CDR3 DNA is TGCAGCGTGGGTCGTGATGAAGCTTTCTTT. J is TRBJ1-1 and V is TRBV29-1; D unresolved. This CDR3 has 10 amino acids. Germline lookup yields CDR1 SQVTM and CDR2 ANQGSEA. The ends were cut back, 6 bases at V and 7 bases at J, with 9 bases in the middle.

The V call is TRBV7-2, the J call TRBJ2-5; no clear D. The CDR3 totals 14 residues. Trimming left V 9 bases short and J 1 base short, with 15 bases between. Germline loops: CDR1 SGHTA, CDR2 FQGNSA. CDR3 loop: CASRRWTAQETQYF. CDR3 in DNA: TGTGCCAGTCGCCGGTGGACGGCCCAAGAGACCCAGTACTTC.